This T cell receptor beta chain is from a study of T cells in Graves' hyperthyroidism and ophthalmopathy. Across the whole study: Peripheral blood was drawn at first diagnosis, prior to all treatment.

Looked up from germline, CDR1 is SGHTA and CDR2 is FQGNSA. The CDR3 totals 13 residues. V lost 5 bases, J lost 1 base, and 8 bases lay in between. This clonotype came up many times. Authors of the study amplified TCR beta CDR3 regions from RNA transcripts. TCR CDR3 underwent first-round RT-PCR with the HTBI primer set. TCRdb reanalysed the multiplex PCR reads using MiXCR and keeps one entry per CDR3 protein. The table includes 300,000 to 500,000 distinct CDR3 sequences, around 14% detected once. The patients, who ranged from 18 to 65 in age, presented with newly diagnosed hyperthyroidism lasting under 2 months. Each diagnosis was grounded in clinical symptoms, serum thyroxine and TRAb, thyroid ultrasound, and orbital computed tomography. PBMCs were derived from 10 ml fresh peripheral blood.

This TCR was recovered from a woman in her thirties with Graves' hyperthyroidism. Sequenced material: blood. This chain joins TRBV7-2 and TRBJ1-1, with unresolved D. The CDR3 protein is CASSQHQNTEAFF. CDR3 nucleotide sequence: TGTGCCAGCAGCCAACACCAGAACACTGAAGCTTTCTTT.